This TCR beta chain was captured in a study of blood T cell repertoires in COVID-19. Background on the study: Acute-phase and convalescent COVID-19 samples originated in the United States, Italy and Spain. T cells, B-cell-depleted T cells, or PBMCs provided the cDNA or gDNA that served as material.

CDR3 length equals 15 residues. Looked up from germline, CDR1 is SGHAT and CDR2 is FQNNGV. The junction had 4 bases not matched to a gene; V was cut back by 1 base and J by 4 bases. Per the authors' pipeline: Reference gene primer amplification yielded estimated nucleated cell counts. Clones were sequenced by immunoSEQ multiplex PCR, and TCRdb holds only the in-frame ones, with some missing. D and trimming come from the DNA, and the V and J calls and clone size come from that table. The profile shows approximately 160,000 clones, about 81% of them singletons. Material for sequencing was peripheral blood. The chain employs TRBV11-2 and TRBJ2-7; 10 bases agree with TRBD2. This clonotype was sampled from a human donor in a cohort sampled during active COVID-19. In DNA form, the CDR3 reads TGTGCCAGCAGCTTAGGCCTAGCGGGAGCGTACGAGCAGTACTTC. Residues: CASSLGLAGAYEQYF.